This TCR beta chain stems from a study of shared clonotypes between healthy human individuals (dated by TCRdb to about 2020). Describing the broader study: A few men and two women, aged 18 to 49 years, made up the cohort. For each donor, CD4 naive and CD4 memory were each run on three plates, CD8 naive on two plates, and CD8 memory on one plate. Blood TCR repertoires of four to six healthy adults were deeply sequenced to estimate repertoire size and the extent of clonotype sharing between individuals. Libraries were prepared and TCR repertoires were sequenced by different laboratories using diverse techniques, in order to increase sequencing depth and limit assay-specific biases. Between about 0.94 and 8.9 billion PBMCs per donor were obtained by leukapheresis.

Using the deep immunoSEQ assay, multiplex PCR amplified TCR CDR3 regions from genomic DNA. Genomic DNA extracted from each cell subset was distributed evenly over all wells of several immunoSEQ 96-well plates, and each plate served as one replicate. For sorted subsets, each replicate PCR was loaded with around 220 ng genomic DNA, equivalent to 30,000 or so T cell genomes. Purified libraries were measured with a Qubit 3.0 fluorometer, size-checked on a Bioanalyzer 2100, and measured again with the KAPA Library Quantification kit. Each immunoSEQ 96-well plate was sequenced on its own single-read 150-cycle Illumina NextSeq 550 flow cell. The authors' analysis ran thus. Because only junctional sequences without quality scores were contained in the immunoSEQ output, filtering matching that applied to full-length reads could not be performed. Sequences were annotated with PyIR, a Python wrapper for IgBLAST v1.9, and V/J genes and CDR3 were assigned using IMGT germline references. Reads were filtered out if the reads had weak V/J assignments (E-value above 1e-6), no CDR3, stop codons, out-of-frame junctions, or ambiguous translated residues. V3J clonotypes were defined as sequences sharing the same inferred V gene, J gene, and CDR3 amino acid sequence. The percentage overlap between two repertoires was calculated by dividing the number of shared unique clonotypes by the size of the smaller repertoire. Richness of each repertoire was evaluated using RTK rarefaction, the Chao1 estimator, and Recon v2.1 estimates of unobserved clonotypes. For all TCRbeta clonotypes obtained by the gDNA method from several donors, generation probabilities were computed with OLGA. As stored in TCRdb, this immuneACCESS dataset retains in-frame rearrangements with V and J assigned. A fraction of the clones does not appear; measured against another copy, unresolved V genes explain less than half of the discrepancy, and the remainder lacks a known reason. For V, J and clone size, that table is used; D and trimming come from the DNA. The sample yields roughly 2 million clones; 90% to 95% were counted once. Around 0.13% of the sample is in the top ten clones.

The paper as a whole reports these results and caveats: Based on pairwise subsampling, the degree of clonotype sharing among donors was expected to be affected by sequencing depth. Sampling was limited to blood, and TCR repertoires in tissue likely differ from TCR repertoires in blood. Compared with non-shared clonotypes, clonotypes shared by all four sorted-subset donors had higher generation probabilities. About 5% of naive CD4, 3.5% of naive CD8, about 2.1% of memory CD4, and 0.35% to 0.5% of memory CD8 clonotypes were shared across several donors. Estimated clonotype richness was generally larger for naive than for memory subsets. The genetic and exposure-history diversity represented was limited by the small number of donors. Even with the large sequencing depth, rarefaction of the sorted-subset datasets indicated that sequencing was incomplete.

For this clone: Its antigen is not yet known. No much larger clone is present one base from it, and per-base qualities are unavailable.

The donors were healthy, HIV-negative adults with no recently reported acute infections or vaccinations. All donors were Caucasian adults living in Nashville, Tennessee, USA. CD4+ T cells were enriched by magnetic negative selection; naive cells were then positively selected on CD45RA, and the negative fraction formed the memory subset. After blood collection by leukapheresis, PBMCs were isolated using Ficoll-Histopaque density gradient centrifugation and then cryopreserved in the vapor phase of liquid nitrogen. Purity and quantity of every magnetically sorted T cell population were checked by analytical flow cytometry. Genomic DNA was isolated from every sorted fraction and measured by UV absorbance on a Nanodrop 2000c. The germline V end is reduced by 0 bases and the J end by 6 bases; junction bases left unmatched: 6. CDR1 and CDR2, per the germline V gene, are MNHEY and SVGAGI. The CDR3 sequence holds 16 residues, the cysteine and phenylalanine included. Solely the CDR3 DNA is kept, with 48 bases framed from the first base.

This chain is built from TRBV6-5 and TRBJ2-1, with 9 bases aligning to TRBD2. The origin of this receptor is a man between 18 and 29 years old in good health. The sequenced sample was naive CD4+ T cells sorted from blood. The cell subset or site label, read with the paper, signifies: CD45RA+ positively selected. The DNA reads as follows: TGTGCCAGCAGTTACTCCCGGGGACTAGCAACCAATGAGCAGTTCTTC. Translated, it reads CASSYSRGLATNEQFF.